Below are 15 T cell receptor beta chains sequenced from a single sample in a study of cytomegalovirus exposure and HLA in healthy donors. Produced via immunoSEQ multiplex PCR; TCRdb's table is partial and in-frame only. Here the sample spans 100,000 to 150,000 clones, about 91% being singletons. The sequenced sample consisted of PBMCs. Receptor source: a woman aged 18-29 years in good health and CMV-seronegative.

With respect to this clone: The identical CDR3 is also encoded by other nucleotide sequences in the sample. The gene calls are TRBV5-1 and TRBJ1-2; TRBD1 is a possible D gene (6 bases). Trimming pared 0 bases from V and 5 bases from J, leaving 14 bases between. Germline V gives CDR1 SGHRS, CDR2 YFSETQ. The CDR3 contains 15 residues. The CDR3 reads CASSLGGTGLYGYTF. The CDR3 bases are TGCGCCAGCAGCTTGGGGGGAACAGGGTTATATGGCTACACCTTC.

The rearrangement uses TRBV5-1 and TRBJ2-5, with D possibly TRBD2 on 6 matching bases. The CDR3 runs 16 residues. Per germline, CDR1 SGHRS and CDR2 YFSETQ. Trimming pared 1 base from V and 5 bases from J, leaving 18 bases between. The CDR3 sequence is CASSLSGPTQGETQYF. CDR3 nucleotides: TGCGCCAGCAGCTTGAGCGGGCCCACGCAAGGGGAGACCCAGTACTTC.

This sequence joins TRBV6-5 and TRBJ2-6; unclear D gene. The CDR3 is 15 residues long. The germline gives CDR1 MNHEY, CDR2 SVGAGI. Trimming removed 2 bases from V and 0 bases from J, with 5 bases in between. The CDR3 spells CASSYGPSGANVLTF. DNA for the CDR3: TGTGCCAGCAGTTACGGGCCCTCTGGGGCCAACGTCCTGACTTTC.

This chain uses TRBV2 with TRBJ1-2; D is unclear. The ends were cut back, 6 bases at V and 3 bases at J, with 14 bases in the middle. There are 14 residues in the CDR3. Germline values: CDR1 SNHLY, CDR2 FYNNEI. The CDR3 coding sequence is TGTGCCAGCAGAGAGGTAGCCAGAGACTATGGCTACACCTTC. Translated, it gives CASREVARDYGYTF.

This clone was detected a few times. V is TRBV5-1 and J is TRBJ2-3, with D tentatively TRBD1 (6 bases). The CDR3 spans 16 residues. V shed 4 bases and J shed 2 bases, with 17 bases lying between them. Germline-derived CDR1 and CDR2 are SGHRS and YFSETQ. For the CDR3, the DNA is TGCGCCAGCAGCGCGGCGTCAGGGGACATCACAGATACGCAGTATTTT. Residues: CASSAASGDITDTQYF.

J is TRBJ1-6 and V is TRBV6-5, with a tentative D call TRBD1 (5 bases). Germline V gives CDR1 MNHEY, CDR2 SVGAGI. The CDR3 length is 15 residues. V was pared by 4 bases and J by 11 bases, with 18 bases between. CDR3 loop: CASSSRDGSTTPLHF. The CDR3 DNA sequence: TGTGCCAGCAGTTCCCGGGACGGGAGTACTACACCCCTCCACTTT.

The CDR3: CASSNRGSTGELFF. The CDR3 bases are TGTGCCAGCAGTAACAGGGGGAGCACCGGGGAGCTGTTTTTT. This chain connects TRBV9 to TRBJ2-2; TRBD1 matches at 8 bases. Looked up from germline, CDR1 is SGDLS and CDR2 is YYNGEE. The CDR3 contains 14 residues. Trimming took 5 bases from V and 4 from J; bases not matched to a gene: 4. Based on the CDR3 plus reference TRBV9 and TRBJ2-2, the full variable domain is DSGVTQTPKHLITATGQRVTLRCSPRSGDLSVYWYQQSLDQGLQFLIQYYNGEERAKGNILERFSAQQFPDLHSELNLSSLELGDSALYFCASSNRGSTGELFFGEGSRLTVL.

The chain employs TRBV29-1 and TRBJ2-1, with a tentative D call TRBD2 (5 bases). V was cut by 6 bases and J by 5 bases, with 26 bases left in between. CDR1 and CDR2 (germline): SQVTM, ANQGSEA. CDR3 length equals 17 residues. The CDR3 nucleotides are TGCAGCGTCGGAGGCCTTTTAGACGGACGTCCGGACAATGAGCAGTTCTTC. Its protein is CSVGGLLDGRPDNEQFF.

The J gene is TRBJ1-3, the V gene TRBV9, with D possibly being TRBD1 (6 bases). V lost 3 bases and J lost 3, with 13 bases in between. Germline-derived CDR1 and CDR2 are SGDLS and YYNGEE. The CDR3 length is 15 residues. The DNA of the CDR3 is TGTGCCAGCAGCGATCAGGGGCTTAGTGGAAACACCATATATTTT. Translated: CASSDQGLSGNTIYF.

Written as DNA, the CDR3 is TGTGCCAGTCAGGAAGGACTAGACAATGAGCAGTTCTTC. This gives the protein CASQEGLDNEQFF. This rearrangement joins TRBV19 to TRBJ2-1; TRBD2 matches 7 bases. Germline V gene data show CDR1 as LNHDA and CDR2 as SQIVND (reference sequence). With 8 bases clipped from V and 5 bases from J, the junction kept 6 bases outside the gene matches. CDR3 size: 13 residues.

This chain connects TRBV4-1 to TRBJ1-1, with a tentative D call TRBD1 (5 bases). Germline-derived CDR1 and CDR2 are MGHRA and YSYEKL. V lost 3 bases and J lost 1, with 15 bases in between. This CDR3 is 16 amino acids long. CDR3 residues: CASSHLPGHTNTEAFF. Written as DNA, the CDR3 is TGCGCCAGCAGCCACCTGCCCGGACATACGAACACTGAAGCTTTCTTT.

This chain uses TRBV5-1 with TRBJ1-2, with D perhaps matching TRBD1 (5 bases). Germline V gives CDR1 SGHRS, CDR2 YFSETQ. This CDR3 region has 12 residues. Deletions cut 0 bases from V and 7 bases from J, with 7 bases between. CDR3 nucleotide sequence: TGCGCCAGCAGCTTGGCAGGGTTTGGCTACACCTTC. Its translation is CASSLAGFGYTF. The complete variable domain, with remaining parts taken from reference TRBV5-1 and TRBJ1-2, reads KAGVTQTPRYLIKTRGQQVTLSCSPISGHRSVSWYQQTPGQGLQFLFEYFSETQRNKGNFPGRFSGRQFSNSRSEMNVSTLELGDSALYLCASSLAGFGYTFGSGTRLTVV.

The chain has TRBV5-4 and TRBJ1-6; D is uncertain. The germline gives CDR1 SGHNT, CDR2 YYREEE (reference sequence). V lost 4 bases and J 8 bases, leaving 13 bases between the germline ends. The CDR3 is 14 residues long. This CDR3 reads CASSRGVTDSPLHF. CDR3 sequence (DNA): TGTGCCAGCAGCCGCGGGGTCACAGATTCACCCCTCCACTTT.

The chain is built from TRBV5-6 and TRBJ2-6; 9 bases line up with TRBD1. From germline, CDR1 is SGHDT and CDR2 YYEEEE. Trimming removed 0 bases from V and 0 bases from J; junction bases left unmatched: 4. This CDR3 contains 18 residues. The chain's CDR3 is CASSLGGTGPSGANVLTF. For the CDR3, the DNA is TGTGCCAGCAGCTTGGGGGGGACAGGGCCCTCTGGGGCCAACGTCCTGACTTTC.

The chain couples TRBV7-2 to TRBJ2-5, with 9 bases aligning to TRBD2. Per germline, CDR1 SGHTA and CDR2 FQGNSA. The junction had 7 bases not matched to a gene; V was cut back by 0 bases and J by 5 bases. The length of the CDR3 is 16 residues. CDR3 protein: CASSLALASGVETQYF. DNA of the CDR3: TGTGCCAGCAGCTTAGCGTTGGCTAGCGGGGTTGAGACCCAGTACTTC.